One and the same sample provided the 30 T cell receptor beta chains below, sequenced in a study of blood T cells in healthy people across ages. Next came a second PCR, run for about 6 to 11 cycles, which used a sample-barcoded 5' primer along with a J-beta primer mix. TCRdb re-called the 5' RACE reads with MiXCR, one entry per CDR3 protein. The table shows under 850,000 distinct CDR3 sequences, with around 36% occurring only once. What was sequenced was blood. These receptors originate from a man younger than 35 in good health.

This clonotype was recorded a few times. The rearrangement links TRBV7-2 to TRBJ2-7, with a weak D call TRBD2 (6 bases). Germline values: CDR1 SGHTA, CDR2 FQGNSA. The V and J ends lost 4 bases and 0 bases respectively, with 16 bases between them. The CDR3 runs 16 residues. CDR3 amino acids: CASSSSLASDSYEQYF. CDR3 bases: TGTGCCAGCAGCTCATCCCTAGCGTCTGACTCCTACGAGCAGTACTTC.

The table lists this clonotype with a few counts. V gene TRBV11-2 combines with J gene TRBJ2-7; D uncertain. Looked up from germline, CDR1 is SGHAT and CDR2 is FQNNGV. The CDR3 covers 15 residues. V was clipped by 0 bases and J by 0 bases, with 9 bases between them. CDR3 nucleotide sequence: TGTGCCAGCAGCTTAGATTGGAGCAGCTCCTACGAGCAGTACTTC. Translated: CASSLDWSSSYEQYF.

Details on this clonotype: A read error may explain this, as a much larger clone is one base away. The J gene is TRBJ1-2, the V gene TRBV7-2; D might be TRBD1 (5 bases). CDR1 is SGHTA and CDR2 is FQGNSA in the germline V gene. The CDR3 length is 12 residues. The CDR3 here is CASRGQNYDYTF. CDR3 coding DNA: TGTGCCAGCAGGGGGCAGAACTATGACTACACCTTC.

CDR3 in amino acids: CAISEGTGGIDEQFF. The CDR3 nucleotides are TGTGCCATCAGTGAGGGGACAGGGGGAATCGATGAGCAGTTCTTC. The chain uses TRBV10-3 and TRBJ2-1; TRBD1 matches 11 bases. The junction had 5 bases not matched to a gene; V was cut back by 2 bases and J by 8 bases. This CDR3 is built from 15 residues. Germline V gene lookup returns CDR1 ENHRY and CDR2 SYGVKD.

In this sample, this clonotype turned up a few times. This sequence joins TRBV4-1 and TRBJ2-1; TRBD2 matches 7 bases. This CDR3 contains 12 residues. Germline CDR1 reads MGHRA; CDR2 reads YSYEKL. Losses at the gene ends were 0 bases for V and 11 bases for J; bases not matched to a gene: 1. The CDR3, as DNA: TGCGCCAGCAGCCAAGAACTAGCGCAGCAGTTCTTC. It codes for CASSQELAQQFF.

The chain recombines TRBV6-2 or TRBV6-3 with TRBJ2-2; D unclear. The CDR3 is made up of 18 amino acids. V lost 2 bases, J lost 6 bases, and 22 bases lay in between. Germline CDR1 is MNHEY and CDR2 is SVGEGT. The CDR3 sequence: CASSYHYLESTLAGELFF. CDR3 bases: TGTGCCAGCAGTTACCACTACCTGGAATCGACTCTTGCCGGGGAGCTGTTTTTT.

The V and J genes are TRBV5-6 and TRBJ2-7; 7 bases agree with TRBD1. The CDR3 spans 13 residues. Germline V gene lookup returns CDR1 SGHDT and CDR2 YYEEEE. J was trimmed by 6 bases and V by 4 bases; bases with no gene match: 7. The CDR3 DNA sequence: TGTGCCAGCAGCCTCGGACAGGTCAGCGAGCAGTACTTC. Its protein product is CASSLGQVSEQYF.

For this clonotype: A much larger clone is a single base away; this may be a read error. The chain carries TRBV6-5 and TRBJ2-4; TRBD1 aligns across 8 bases. With V trimmed by 6 bases and J by 13 bases, 14 bases remained unmatched. CDR1 MNHEY and CDR2 SVGAGI come from the germline V gene. The CDR3 has 14 residues. The CDR3 DNA sequence: TGTGCCAGCAGGACAGGGGCGATTTCCTACGGGCAGTACTTC. Translating it yields CASRTGAISYGQYF.

The rearrangement links TRBV5-1 to TRBJ2-3; D is unclear. With 1 base removed from V and 6 bases from J, the gap between germline ends came to 9 bases. Germline-derived CDR1 and CDR2 are SGHRS and YFSETQ. The CDR3 is 13 amino acids. CDR3 bases: TGCGCCAGCAGCTTGTTTCTCGGGGATACGCAGTATTTT. It encodes CASSLFLGDTQYF.

This clonotype has a handful of counts. The chain couples TRBV12-3 or TRBV12-4 to TRBJ1-2; D gene unclear. V gave up 5 bases and J gave up 7 bases, with 14 bases separating them. The CDR3 spans 13 residues. The CDR3 loop is CASSVDSSGGYTF. As DNA, the CDR3 is TGTGCCAGCAGTGTTGACTCCTCGGGTGGCTACACCTTC.

This clonotype showed up just a few times. The gene calls are TRBV21-1 and TRBJ2-3; TRBD1, the table's D call, lacks a check against the DNA. TRBV21-1 is tagged as a pseudogene. This CDR3 region has 13 residues. For the CDR3, the DNA is TGTGCCAGCCGCCGGGGCTCCCCTGATACGCAGTATTTT. As protein: CASRRGSPDTQYF.

This clonotype was observed many times. The chain employs TRBV7-9 and TRBJ1-2; tentatively, D is TRBD1 (6 bases). Trimming removed 1 base from V and 0 bases from J, with 9 bases in between. From germline, CDR1 is SEHNR and CDR2 FQNEAQ (reference sequence). The CDR3 loop spans 15 amino acids. CDR3 in amino acids: CASSLGQGTNYGYTF. CDR3 nucleotide sequence: TGTGCCAGCAGCTTAGGTCAGGGGACTAACTATGGCTACACCTTC.

The sample holds a few counts of this clonotype. The chain employs TRBV20-1 and TRBJ1-5, with D possibly matching TRBD1 (6 bases). The CDR3 extends over 14 amino acids. Germline lookup yields CDR1 DFQATT and CDR2 SNEGSKA (reference sequence). V lost 5 bases and J 4 bases, leaving 15 bases between the germline ends. CDR3 loop: CSAPDRRGNQPQHF. CDR3 coding DNA: TGCAGTGCTCCAGACAGGAGGGGTAATCAGCCCCAGCATTTT.

This chain connects TRBV6-5 to TRBJ2-2; 12 nucleotides match TRBD1. CDR1 MNHEY and CDR2 SVGAGI come from the germline V gene. With V trimmed by 4 bases and J by 4 bases, 16 bases remained unmatched. The CDR3 sequence is 20 residues long. The CDR3 bases are TGTGCCAGCAGTTCTCCCCTCCGGGACAGGGGGCGTATAGGCACCGGGGAGCTGTTTTTT. Its protein product is CASSSPLRDRGRIGTGELFF.

This rearrangement joins TRBV6-5 to TRBJ1-1; possibly TRBD1 for D (6 bases). Looked up from germline, CDR1 is MNHEY and CDR2 is SVGAGI. The germline V and J ends were trimmed by 2 bases and 1 base, with 17 bases remaining between them. CDR3 length equals 17 residues. CDR3 sequence (DNA): TGTGCCAGCAGTTACACGGGGGCGTCAGTAGGGAACACTGAAGCTTTCTTT. Its translation: CASSYTGASVGNTEAFF.

In DNA form, the CDR3 reads TGCGCCAGCAGCTTGAGGACAGCCACCGGGGAGCTGTTTTTT. This encodes CASSLRTATGELFF. The chain has TRBV5-1 and TRBJ2-2; D might be TRBD1 (6 bases). There are 14 residues in the CDR3. V was shortened by 1 base and J by 4 bases, with 8 bases between the two germline ends. CDR1 is SGHRS and CDR2 is YFSETQ in the germline V gene.

There are a few counts of this clonotype. This chain connects TRBV14 to TRBJ2-5; 8 positions agree with TRBD1. Judging by the DNA end, TRBJ2-7 fits better; the J call may be wrong. CDR1 and CDR2 (germline): SGHDN, FVKESK. The CDR3 sequence is 15 residues long. CDR3 sequence (DNA): TGTGCCAGCAGCCATGGACAGGGAAGCGTCTTCGAGCAGTACTTC. It codes for CASSHGQGSVFEQYF.

At least ten counts were recorded for this clonotype. The CDR3 DNA reads TGCGCCAGCAGCCTACAGGGGGAAAGGAAGAGGGCCAAAAACATTCAGTACTTC. Translating it yields CASSLQGERKRAKNIQYF. The chain recombines TRBV5-1 with TRBJ2-4, with TRBD1 matching 8 bases. With 4 bases clipped from V and 1 base from J, the junction kept 13 bases outside the gene matches. The CDR3 sequence is 18 residues long. Germline CDR1 reads SGHRS; CDR2 reads YFSETQ.

This clonotype has a handful of counts. The V gene is TRBV11-2, the J gene TRBJ2-3, with 10 bases fitting TRBD2. Germline CDR1 SGHAT, CDR2 FQNNGV. The CDR3 covers 19 residues. V trimming: 1 base; J trimming: 0 bases; junction bases outside the gene matches: 10. The DNA for the CDR3 is TGTGCCAGCAGCTTAGGAGTCTTTCTAGCGGGGGAAAGCACAGATACGCAGTATTTT. Translated, it gives CASSLGVFLAGESTDTQYF.

J is TRBJ2-7 and V is TRBV5-1, with D perhaps given as TRBD1 or TRBD2 (5 bases each). This CDR3 is built from 13 residues. The germline V and J ends were trimmed by 4 bases and 5 bases, with 13 bases remaining between them. Germline lookup yields CDR1 SGHRS and CDR2 YFSETQ. CDR3 loop: CASSVRGSHEQYF. CDR3 bases: TGCGCCAGCAGCGTGAGGGGCAGCCACGAGCAGTACTTC. Supplemented by reference TRBV5-1 and TRBJ2-7, the full variable domain reads KAGVTQTPRYLIKTRGQQVTLSCSPISGHRSVSWYQQTPGQGLQFLFEYFSETQRNKGNFPGRFSGRQFSNSRSEMNVSTLELGDSALYLCASSVRGSHEQYFGPGTRLTVT.

The J gene is TRBJ1-5, the V gene TRBV18; 7 bases fit TRBD1. Trimming took 6 bases from V and 7 from J; bases not matched to a gene: 12. The CDR3 extends over 15 amino acids. CDR1 is KGHSH and CDR2 is LQKENI in the germline V gene. The CDR3 sequence is CASSHEGQQRQPQHF. The CDR3 bases are TGTGCCAGCTCCCACGAGGGACAGCAGAGGCAGCCCCAGCATTTT.

This clonotype showed up just once. V usage is TRBV20-1 and J usage is TRBJ1-6, with 7 positions matching TRBD1. The CDR3 totals 14 residues. Per germline, CDR1 DFQATT and CDR2 SNEGSKA (reference sequence). Trimming at V came to 4 bases and at J to 7 bases, leaving 7 bases not matched to a gene. CDR3: CSATTTGINSPLHF. The CDR3, as DNA: TGCAGTGCTACTACGACAGGGATAAATTCACCCCTCCACTTT.

The rearrangement links TRBV7-2 to TRBJ2-7, with TRBD2 matching over 14 bases. The CDR3 is 19 residues long. Trimming removed 3 bases from V and 7 bases from J; junction bases left unmatched: 17. Germline CDR1 reads SGHTA; CDR2 reads FQGNSA. CDR3 DNA: TGTGCCAGCAGCTTTCTACTCGGGACTAGCGGGGGCCAATACAATGAGCAGTACTTC. Protein product: CASSFLLGTSGGQYNEQYF.

V gene TRBV7-9 combines with J gene TRBJ2-5, with TRBD2 as a possible D gene (5 bases). Trimming removed 3 bases at V and 11 bases at J, with 19 bases between. The CDR3 is 14 residues long. Germline CDR1 is SEHNR and CDR2 is FQNEAQ (reference sequence). DNA for the CDR3: TGTGCCAGCAGCTTTACGGGGTCGTCGGAGGAGCAGTACTTC. Protein: CASSFTGSSEEQYF.

J is TRBJ2-5 and V is TRBV20-1, with TRBD2 matching over 8 bases. With V trimmed by 3 bases and J by 1 base, 10 bases remained unmatched. CDR3 size: 16 residues. Looked up from germline, CDR1 is DFQATT and CDR2 is SNEGSKA (reference sequence). CDR3 bases: TGCAGTGCTAGTCCACCGTACGCGGGGGGCCAAGAGACCCAGTACTTC. Translated, it gives CSASPPYAGGQETQYF.

This clonotype was counted only a few times. The V and J genes are TRBV3-1 and TRBJ1-2, with D perhaps matching TRBD1 (5 bases). CDR3 length: 14 amino acids. The V end was cut by 1 base, the J end by 3 bases, with 9 bases between. Germline lookup yields CDR1 LGHDT and CDR2 YNNKEL (reference sequence). The CDR3 loop is CASSQGGRDYGYTF. Written as DNA, the CDR3 is TGTGCCAGCAGCCAAGGGGGCAGAGACTATGGCTACACCTTC.

The V call is TRBV6-5, the J call TRBJ2-2; perhaps D is TRBD1 or TRBD2 (5 bases each). V was pared by 0 bases and J by 2 bases, with 13 bases between. There are 17 residues in the CDR3. Germline CDR1 MNHEY, CDR2 SVGAGI. The CDR3 reads CASSYSFGTGNTGELFF. The CDR3 DNA reads TGTGCCAGCAGTTACTCGTTTGGGACGGGTAACACCGGGGAGCTGTTTTTT.

The table lists this clonotype with many counts. The junction does not match germline at one end; this may be a read error. CDR3 in DNA: TGTGCCATCAGTGAAGGCCTACACTCCTCCAATGAGCAGTTCTTC. Its protein is CAISEGLHSSNEQFF. This rearrangement joins TRBV10-3 to TRBJ2-1, with D uncertain. Germline loops: CDR1 ENHRY, CDR2 SYGVKD. The CDR3 runs to 15 residues.

There are a few counts of this clonotype. The V and J genes are TRBV12-3 or TRBV12-4 and TRBJ1-1; TRBD1 matches at 7 bases. The CDR3 runs 13 residues. The V segment lost 7 bases and the J segment 5 bases; nucleotides outside the gene matches: 7. The CDR3 DNA follows: TGTGCCAGCACCTTGACAGGGATGACTGAAGCTTTCTTT. Amino acid sequence: CASTLTGMTEAFF.

This clonotype has ten or more counts. The chain combines TRBV12-3 or TRBV12-4 with TRBJ2-3; 11 positions match TRBD1. V lost 5 bases and J lost 1; bases outside the gene matches: 2. This CDR3 region has 15 residues. The CDR3 region has the DNA TGTGCCAGCAGTGAGGACAGGGGGCGCACAGATACGCAGTATTTT. This encodes CASSEDRGRTDTQYF.